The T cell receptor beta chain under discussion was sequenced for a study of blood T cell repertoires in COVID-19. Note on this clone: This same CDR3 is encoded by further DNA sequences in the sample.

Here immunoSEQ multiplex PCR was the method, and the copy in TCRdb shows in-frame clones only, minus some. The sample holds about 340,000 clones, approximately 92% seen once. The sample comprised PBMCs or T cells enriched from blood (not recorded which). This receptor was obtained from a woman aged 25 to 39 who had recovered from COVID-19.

The CDR3 coding sequence is TGTGCCAGTAGTCAGGGCTGGGAGACCCAGTACTTC. This sequence encodes CASSQGWETQYF. The rearrangement joins TRBV19 to TRBJ2-5; D is perhaps TRBD1 (5 bases). This CDR3 comprises 12 residues. Germline V gene data show CDR1 as LNHDA and CDR2 as SQIVND (reference sequence). The germline V and J ends were trimmed by 5 bases and 5 bases, with 9 bases remaining between them.